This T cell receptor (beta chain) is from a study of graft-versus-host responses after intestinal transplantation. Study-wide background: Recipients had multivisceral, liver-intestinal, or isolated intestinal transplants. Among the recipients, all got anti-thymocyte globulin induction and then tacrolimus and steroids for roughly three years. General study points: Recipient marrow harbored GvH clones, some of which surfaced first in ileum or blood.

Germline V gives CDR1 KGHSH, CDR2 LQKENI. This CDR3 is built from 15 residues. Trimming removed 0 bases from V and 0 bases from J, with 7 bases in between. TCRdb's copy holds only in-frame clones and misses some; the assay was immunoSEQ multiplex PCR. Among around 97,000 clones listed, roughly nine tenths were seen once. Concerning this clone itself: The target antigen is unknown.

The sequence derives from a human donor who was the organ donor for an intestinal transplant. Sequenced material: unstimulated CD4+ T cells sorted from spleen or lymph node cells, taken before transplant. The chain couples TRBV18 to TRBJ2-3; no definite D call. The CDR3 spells CASSPPSLSTDTQYF. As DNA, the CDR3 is TGTGCCAGCTCACCACCTTCTCTGAGCACAGATACGCAGTATTTT.